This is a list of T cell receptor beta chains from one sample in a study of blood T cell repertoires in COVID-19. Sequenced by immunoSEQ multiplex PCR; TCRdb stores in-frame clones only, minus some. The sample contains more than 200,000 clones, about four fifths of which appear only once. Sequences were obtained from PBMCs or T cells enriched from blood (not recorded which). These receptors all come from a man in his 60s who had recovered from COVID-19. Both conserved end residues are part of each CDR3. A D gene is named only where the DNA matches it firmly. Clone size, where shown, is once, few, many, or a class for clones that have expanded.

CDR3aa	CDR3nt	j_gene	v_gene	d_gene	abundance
CASSELQMNTEAFF	TGTGCCAGCAGTGAGTTACAGATGAACACTGAAGCTTTCTTT	TRBJ1-1	TRBV6-1	.	.
CASSEAGVYGYTF	TGTGCCAGCAGTGAAGCCGGGGTCTATGGCTACACCTTC	TRBJ1-2	TRBV2	.	.
CASSPAPLAGMSYEQYF	TGTGCCAGCAGCCCAGCCCCTCTAGCGGGGATGTCCTACGAGCAGTACTTC	TRBJ2-7	TRBV7-9	TRBD2	.
CASSLTGGITEAFF	TGTGCCAGCAGCTTGACAGGGGGCATCACTGAAGCTTTCTTT	TRBJ1-1	TRBV7-2	TRBD1	.
CASASGQAKETQYF	TGTGCCAGCGCTTCGGGACAGGCGAAGGAGACCCAGTACTTC	TRBJ2-5	TRBV28	TRBD1	.
CAWSVSTNSPLHF	TGTGCCTGGAGTGTGTCGACAAATTCACCCCTCCACTTT	TRBJ1-6	TRBV30	.	.
CASRPNRGQVYETQYF	TGTGCCAGCAGGCCGAACAGGGGGCAGGTTTACGAGACCCAGTACTTC	TRBJ2-5	TRBV7-2	TRBD1	.
CASSKRTGDYSNQPQHF	TGTGCCAGCAGCAAGAGGACAGGGGATTATAGCAATCAGCCCCAGCATTTT	TRBJ1-5	TRBV7-2	TRBD1	.
CAGKQGGNTEAFF	TGTGCCGGAAAACAGGGGGGGAACACTGAAGCTTTCTTT	TRBJ1-1	TRBV2	TRBD1	.
CASSPPARDTEAFF	TGTGCCAGCTCACCACCTGCCAGGGACACTGAAGCTTTCTTT	TRBJ1-1	TRBV18	.	few
CATSDLCRADQETQYF	TGTGCCACCAGTGATTTGTGCAGGGCTGATCAAGAGACCCAGTACTTC	TRBJ2-5	TRBV24-1	.	.
CASSYSGTSGPYNEQFF	TGTGCCAGCAGTTACTCTGGGACTAGCGGGCCCTACAATGAGCAGTTCTTC	TRBJ2-1	TRBV6-2/TRBV6-3	TRBD2	.
CASSATGVGGYTF	TGTGCCAGCAGCGCCACAGGGGTGGGTGGCTACACCTTC	TRBJ1-2	TRBV9	TRBD1	.
CASSPSNRDRKNSPLHF	TGTGCCAGCAGCCCAAGCAACCGGGATCGCAAAAATTCACCCCTCCACTTT	TRBJ1-6	TRBV5-5	.	.
CASSQDGVLDRGQNQPQHF	TGTGCCAGCAGCCAAGATGGGGTACTAGACAGGGGTCAGAATCAGCCCCAGCATTTT	TRBJ1-5	TRBV3-1/TRBV3-2	TRBD1	.
CASSLELDRRTEAFF	TGCGCCAGCAGCTTGGAATTGGACCGGAGGACTGAAGCTTTCTTT	TRBJ1-1	TRBV5-1	.	.
CASSPGGTGDTYEQYF	TGTGCCAGCTCACCAGGGGGGACAGGGGACACTTACGAGCAGTACTTC	TRBJ2-7	TRBV18	TRBD1	.
CASSRRRRGTEAFF	TGTGCCAGCAGCAGGAGGCGGCGGGGCACTGAAGCTTTCTTT	TRBJ1-1	TRBV6-5	.	.
CASGRGTANNSPLHF	TGCGCCAGCGGACGAGGGACAGCAAATAATTCACCCCTCCACTTT	TRBJ1-6	TRBV5-1	TRBD1	.
CASRETEIYNSPLHF	TGTGCCAGCAGGGAGACAGAGATTTATAATTCACCCCTCCACTTT	TRBJ1-6	TRBV2	.	.
CASSGKEGFVYNEQFF	TGTGCCAGCAGTGGGAAAGAGGGCTTTGTTTACAATGAGCAGTTCTTC	TRBJ2-1	TRBV6-2/TRBV6-3	.	.
CSASRAGVYTGGYTF	TGCAGTGCTAGTAGGGCAGGGGTATATACGGGGGGCTACACCTTC	TRBJ1-2	TRBV20-1	.	.
CASSHEEGTGEEGAFF	TGCGCCAGCAGTCATGAGGAGGGGACAGGGGAGGAGGGAGCTTTCTTT	TRBJ1-1	TRBV23-1	TRBD1	.
CASSFPRLLAGGLYEQYF	TGCGCCAGCAGCTTCCCCCGATTACTAGCGGGGGGGCTCTACGAGCAGTACTTC	TRBJ2-7	TRBV5-1	TRBD2	few
CASSLGSGGEQYF	TGTGCCAGCAGCTTAGGGTCAGGGGGCGAGCAGTACTTC	TRBJ2-7	TRBV11-3	TRBD1	.
CASSSYGGQPQHF	TGTGCCAGCAGTTCTTATGGTGGCCAGCCCCAGCATTTT	TRBJ1-5	TRBV28	.	.
CASSKGTGAHSYNEQFF	TGTGCCAGCAGTAAAGGCACAGGAGCTCACTCCTACAATGAGCAGTTCTTC	TRBJ2-1	TRBV28	.	.
CASSQWSGAGELFF	TGCGCCAGCAGCCAATGGTCAGGGGCCGGGGAGCTGTTTTTT	TRBJ2-2	TRBV4-3	.	.
CASSLTVSYEQYF	TGTGCCAGCAGCTTAACAGTCTCCTACGAGCAGTACTTC	TRBJ2-7	TRBV12-3/TRBV12-4	.	.
CASSLRPTYEQYF	TGTGCCAGCAGCTTACGTCCTACCTACGAGCAGTACTTC	TRBJ2-7	TRBV7-8	.	.
CASAVGGNTEAFF	TGTGCCAGCGCGGTAGGGGGGAACACTGAAGCTTTCTTT	TRBJ1-1	TRBV6-5	.	.
CASSPTSGGASYNEQFF	TGTGCCAGTAGCCCCACTAGCGGGGGGGCCTCCTACAATGAGCAGTTCTTC	TRBJ2-1	TRBV19	TRBD2	few
CASSPEISSYNEQFF	TGTGCCAGCAGCCCCGAGATTAGCTCCTACAATGAGCAGTTCTTC	TRBJ2-1	TRBV5-6	.	.
CASSLWQYYGYTF	TGTGCCAGCAGTTTATGGCAGTACTATGGCTACACCTTC	TRBJ1-2	TRBV12-3/TRBV12-4	.	once
CASSIDLEAYEQYF	TGTGCCAGTAGTATCGATCTAGAGGCCTACGAGCAGTACTTC	TRBJ2-7	TRBV19	.	.
CASRWASDSNQPQHF	TGTGCCAGTAGATGGGCCTCAGATAGCAATCAGCCCCAGCATTTT	TRBJ1-5	TRBV19	.	.
CASSFPGGGAEAFF	TGTGCCAGCAGCTTCCCGGGAGGGGGTGCTGAAGCTTTCTTT	TRBJ1-1	TRBV7-8	.	.
CASSRSGTIIETGELFF	TGTGCCAGTAGTAGATCGGGGACAATAATTGAGACCGGGGAGCTGTTTTTT	TRBJ2-2	TRBV19	.	.
CASSLPGLAGGEVTGELFF	TGTGCCAGCAGCTTACCTGGACTCGCAGGGGGCGAGGTCACCGGGGAGCTGTTTTTT	TRBJ2-2	TRBV7-2	TRBD1	.
CASSLYLGTVGTEAFF	TGTGCCAGCAGCTTATATTTAGGGACAGTTGGGACTGAAGCTTTCTTT	TRBJ1-1	TRBV11-2	TRBD1	.
CASSESDRGAYSNQPQHF	TGTGCCAGCAGTGAATCGGACAGAGGGGCATATAGCAATCAGCCCCAGCATTTT	TRBJ1-5	TRBV6-1	.	.